Each of the 28 T cell receptor beta chains below was sequenced from the same sample in a study of T cells after yellow fever vaccination. TCRdb re-derived calls from the 5' RACE reads in MiXCR, one entry per CDR3 protein. The data show under 600,000 distinct CDR3 sequences, about 13% seen once. This specimen was PBMCs, taken on the day of the yellow fever booster vaccination. The origin of the receptors is a man under 40 who received the YFV17D yellow fever vaccine.

This clonotype was observed a handful of times. The CDR3 spells CASSWGTGFYGELFF. The CDR3 DNA reads as TGTGCCAGCAGCTGGGGGACGGGTTTTTACGGGGAGCTGTTTTTT. The chain carries TRBV5-6 and TRBJ2-2; D is perhaps TRBD1 or TRBD2 (5 bases each). V lost 3 bases to trimming and J lost 7 bases, with 16 bases between them. Germline lookup yields CDR1 SGHDT and CDR2 YYEEEE. The length of the CDR3 is 15 residues.

The table lists this clonotype with a count of one. The chain joins TRBV7-9 to TRBJ2-1; possible D gene TRBD2, 6 bases. The CDR3 length is 13 residues. Germline lookup yields CDR1 SEHNR and CDR2 FQNEAQ (reference sequence). The V end was cut by 4 bases, the J end by 5 bases, with 9 bases between. CDR3 protein: CASSSSGHNEQFF. CDR3 bases: TGTGCCAGCAGCTCGAGCGGGCACAATGAGCAGTTCTTC. Supplemented by reference TRBV7-9 and TRBJ2-1, the full variable domain reads DTGVSQNPRHKITKRGQNVTFRCDPISEHNRLYWYRQTLGQGPEFLTYFQNEAQLEKSRLLSDRFSAERPKGSFSTLEIQRTEQGDSAMYLCASSSSGHNEQFFGPGTRLTVL.

About this clonotype itself: This sequence is one base from a far larger clone and is likely a read error. This chain connects TRBV5-1 to TRBJ2-3, with D unclear. This CDR3 is 12 amino acids long. Germline V lookup: CDR1 SGHRS, CDR2 YFSETQ. The CDR3 protein is CVSSSSTDTQYF. As DNA, the CDR3 is TGCGTCAGCAGCTCGAGCACAGATACGCAGTATTTT.

The chain joins TRBV12-3 or TRBV12-4 to TRBJ1-1; possibly TRBD1 for D (6 bases). Trimming stripped 6 bases from V and 1 base from J, with 12 bases between. The CDR3 totals 14 residues. The CDR3 bases are TGTGCCAGCAGGCGGGACAATGAGAACACTGAAGCTTTCTTT. Its translation: CASRRDNENTEAFF.

The J gene is TRBJ2-6, the V gene TRBV5-1; D ambiguous. The V end was cut by 0 bases, the J end by 2 bases, with 6 bases between. The CDR3 covers 15 residues. The germline gives CDR1 SGHRS, CDR2 YFSETQ. The DNA of the CDR3 is TGCGCCAGCAGCTTGGAGTCGGCTGGGGCCAACGTCCTGACTTTC. This codes for CASSLESAGANVLTF.

This rearrangement joins TRBV7-6 to TRBJ2-2; TRBD2 might be the D (5 bases). The CDR3 runs 15 residues. Germline CDR1 reads SGHVS; CDR2 reads FNYEAQ. The V gene lost 1 base and the J gene lost 6 bases, with 12 bases spanning the gap. CDR3 nucleotides: TGTGCCAGCAGCTTAGGGTCCTCGAGGGCCGGGGAGCTGTTTTTT. Translated, it gives CASSLGSSRAGELFF.

This clonotype showed up many times. This chain connects TRBV14 to TRBJ1-5; D gene ambiguous. Germline lookup yields CDR1 SGHDN and CDR2 FVKESK. There are 13 residues in the CDR3. V was cut by 2 bases and J by 3 bases, with 5 bases left in between. The CDR3 sequence: CASSQQYNQPQHF. The DNA for the CDR3 is TGTGCCAGCAGCCAACAGTACAATCAGCCCCAGCATTTT.

The chain joins TRBV7-9 to TRBJ2-2; maybe TRBD1 (6 bases). The CDR3 runs 14 residues. The V and J ends lost 5 bases and 0 bases respectively, with 7 bases between them. CDR1 and CDR2 from the germline V gene are SEHNR and FQNEAQ (reference sequence). The CDR3 loop reads CASSHRANTGELFF. CDR3 DNA sequence: TGTGCCAGCAGCCACAGGGCGAACACCGGGGAGCTGTTTTTT.

The chain combines TRBV5-1 with TRBJ2-5, with a weak D call TRBD2 (6 bases). This CDR3 is built from 13 residues. The germline CDR1 and CDR2 sequences are SGHRS and YFSETQ. V was shortened by 3 bases and J by 3 bases, with 9 bases between the two germline ends. CDR3 residues: CASSSPGEETQYF. CDR3 bases: TGCGCCAGCAGCTCCCCGGGGGAAGAGACCCAGTACTTC.

This clonotype was seen a handful of times. This rearrangement joins TRBV4-2 to TRBJ2-2; 9 bases match TRBD2. Germline-derived CDR1 and CDR2 are LGHNA and YNFKEQ. CDR3 length equals 16 residues. J gave up 7 bases and V 2 bases, and 8 bases lay outside the gene matches. DNA of the CDR3: TGTGCCAGCAGCCAAACGGTAGCGGGAGATAACGGGGAGCTGTTTTTT. This codes for CASSQTVAGDNGELFF.

V and J are TRBV12-3 or TRBV12-4 and TRBJ1-5; D is possibly TRBD1 (5 bases). The CDR3 covers 12 residues. The ends were cut back, 4 bases at V and 9 bases at J, with 10 bases in the middle. CDR3 nucleotide sequence: TGTGCCAGCAGTTACAGGCTCGGGCCCCAGCATTTT. It encodes CASSYRLGPQHF.

This clonotype was seen only a few times. CDR3 region: CASSLAPGMQPQHF. The DNA of the CDR3 is TGTGCCAGCAGCTTAGCCCCGGGTATGCAGCCCCAGCATTTT. V usage is TRBV7-2 and J usage is TRBJ1-5; the D is unclear. This CDR3 comprises 14 residues. Germline CDR1 is SGHTA and CDR2 is FQGNSA. V gave up 0 bases and J gave up 7 bases, with 10 bases separating them.

A single count supports this clonotype. The gene calls are TRBV29-1 and TRBJ2-3; D is unclear. From germline, CDR1 is SQVTM and CDR2 ANQGSEA. The CDR3 consists of 14 residues. V was shortened by 6 bases and J by 6 bases, with 19 bases between the two germline ends. The DNA for the CDR3 is TGCAGCGTGGCCGGGTCCCCCGATCTGGATACGCAGTATTTT. As protein: CSVAGSPDLDTQYF.

This clonotype was seen a handful of times. The chain carries TRBV24-1 and TRBJ2-1, with D possibly TRBD1 on 6 matching bases. V shed 1 base and J shed 8 bases, with 17 bases lying between them. From germline, CDR1 is KGHDR and CDR2 SFDVKD. This CDR3 has 16 amino acids. The CDR3 DNA follows: TGTGCCACCAGTGATTTCGGGGCCAAAGGGGGTTATGAGCAGTTCTTC. Translation: CATSDFGAKGGYEQFF.

Points on this clonotype: A much more abundant neighbour one base away suggests this may be a read error. This sequence joins TRBV4-2 and TRBJ2-3; 12 positions match TRBD2. Looked up from germline, CDR1 is LGHNA and CDR2 is YNFKEQ. This CDR3 has 18 amino acids. As DNA, the CDR3 is TGTGCCAGCAGCCAAGAGGATTTGACTAGCGGGAGAGCAGATACGCAGTGTTTT. It encodes CASSQEDLTSGRADTQCF.

The V and J genes are TRBV7-9 and TRBJ2-6, with TRBD1 matching over 10 bases. The V gene's germline CDR1 is SEHNR and CDR2 FQNEAQ (reference sequence). The length of the CDR3 is 17 residues. V gave up 3 bases and J gave up 2 bases; unmatched junction bases: 4. The CDR3 protein is CASSFGQGVAGANVLTF. CDR3 DNA: TGTGCCAGCAGCTTCGGACAGGGGGTAGCTGGGGCCAACGTCCTGACTTTC.

This chain links TRBV6-4 with TRBJ2-2, with D hard to call. Looked up from germline, CDR1 is MRHNA and CDR2 is SNTAGT. This CDR3 comprises 13 residues. Trimming removed 2 bases from V and 6 bases from J, with 7 bases in between. In DNA, the CDR3 is TGTGCCAGCAGTGACGGGGAAGCCGGGGAGCTGTTTTTT. Its protein is CASSDGEAGELFF.

The J gene is TRBJ2-1, the V gene TRBV18; 9 bases agree with TRBD2. This CDR3 is built from 14 residues. J gave up 9 bases and V 3 bases, and 6 bases lay outside the gene matches. Germline loops: CDR1 KGHSH, CDR2 LQKENI. The CDR3 here is CASSPGLAGSEQFF. Here the CDR3 DNA reads TGTGCCAGCTCACCGGGACTAGCTGGTTCTGAGCAGTTCTTC.

V is TRBV11-2 and J is TRBJ2-1, with 12 bases lining up with TRBD2. V gave up 5 bases and J gave up 1 base; unmatched junction bases: 9. CDR1 and CDR2 from the germline V gene are SGHAT and FQNNGV. The CDR3 has 18 amino acids. CDR3 residues: CASSLRTSGTGSYNEQFF. Written as DNA, the CDR3 is TGTGCCAGCAGCCTTCGGACTAGCGGGACGGGATCCTACAATGAGCAGTTCTTC.

V usage is TRBV7-9 and J usage is TRBJ2-7, with 9 bases identical to TRBD1. The CDR3 runs to 14 residues. With 5 bases clipped from V and 6 bases from J, the junction kept 8 bases outside the gene matches. The germline CDR1 and CDR2 sequences are SEHNR and FQNEAQ (reference sequence). The CDR3 nucleotides read TGTGCCAGCAGCACGGAGGGACAGGGTATCGAGCAGTACTTC. It codes for CASSTEGQGIEQYF. The entire variable domain, with the rest obtained from reference TRBV7-9 and TRBJ2-7, is as follows: DTGVSQNPRHKITKRGQNVTFRCDPISEHNRLYWYRQTLGQGPEFLTYFQNEAQLEKSRLLSDRFSAERPKGSFSTLEIQRTEQGDSAMYLCASSTEGQGIEQYFGPGTRLTVT.

The sample holds many counts of this clonotype. The CDR3 coding sequence is TGTGCCAGCAGCTTAGAGATAGTTAGCTCCTACGAGCAGTACTTC. As protein: CASSLEIVSSYEQYF. The rearrangement links TRBV11-2 to TRBJ2-7, with D hard to call. V gave up 0 bases and J gave up 0 bases, with 9 bases separating them. The CDR3 sequence is 15 residues long. Germline CDR1 and CDR2: SGHAT and FQNNGV. Supplemented by reference TRBV11-2 and TRBJ2-7, the full variable domain reads EAGVAQSPRYKIIEKRQSVAFWCNPISGHATLYWYQQILGQGPKLLIQFQNNGVVDDSQLPKDRFSAERLKGVDSTLKIQPAKLEDSAVYLCASSLEIVSSYEQYFGPGTRLTVT.

This clonotype was seen ten or more times. DNA for the CDR3: TGTGCCACCCGGACTAGCGGCTCCTACAATGAGCAGTTCTTC. Translating it yields CATRTSGSYNEQFF. The rearrangement joins TRBV6-1 to TRBJ2-1; the match to TRBD2 covers 10 bases. The CDR3 covers 14 residues. V dropped 10 bases and J dropped 0; count of bases not matched to a gene: 3. CDR1 is MNHNS, CDR2 SASEGT, per germline.

The V gene is TRBV20-1, the J gene TRBJ1-5; D remains unclear. V was pared by 2 bases and J by 0 bases, with 8 bases between. Germline CDR1 reads DFQATT; CDR2 reads SNEGSKA (reference sequence). CDR3 length: 14 amino acids. Here the CDR3 reads CSARNPHSNQPQHF. CDR3 coding DNA: TGCAGTGCTAGAAATCCACATAGCAATCAGCCCCAGCATTTT.

The V gene is TRBV2, the J gene TRBJ2-7; D might be TRBD2 (6 bases). V lost 6 bases, J lost 5 bases, and 20 bases lay in between. Per germline, CDR1 SNHLY and CDR2 FYNNEI. The CDR3 is 15 amino acids. CDR3 sequence (DNA): TGTGCCAGCAGGGAGTCGGTTAGCGGCCCCAACGAGCAGTACTTC. Amino acid sequence: CASRESVSGPNEQYF.

This rearrangement joins TRBV20-1 to TRBJ1-2; D remains unclear. The V end was cut by 3 bases, the J end by 4 bases, with 6 bases between. CDR3 size: 11 residues. The germline V gene encodes CDR1 DFQATT and CDR2 SNEGSKA (reference sequence). The CDR3 loop reads CSARVTYGYTF. The CDR3 nucleotides are TGCAGTGCTAGGGTTACCTATGGCTACACCTTC.

This clonotype was counted between two and nine times. The chain is built from TRBV4-2 and TRBJ1-1, with D possibly being TRBD1 (5 bases). Trimming stripped 0 bases from V and 5 bases from J, with 13 bases between. The CDR3 runs 15 residues. Germline V gene data show CDR1 as LGHNA and CDR2 as YNFKEQ. CDR3 in DNA: TGTGCCAGCAGCCAAGACGGGCAGGGAGGAACTGAAGCTTTCTTT. Amino acid sequence: CASSQDGQGGTEAFF.

The rearrangement links TRBV2 to TRBJ1-2; D possibly corresponds to TRBD1 (6 bases). The CDR3 covers 15 residues. Trimming removed 6 bases at V and 7 bases at J, with 21 bases between. Germline CDR1 SNHLY, CDR2 FYNNEI. This CDR3 reads CASSLPLGGAIGYTF. Written as DNA, the CDR3 is TGTGCCAGCAGCCTCCCCCTCGGGGGGGCGATTGGCTACACCTTC.

This clonotype was seen many times. CDR3 loop: CSARVAGGAETQYF. As DNA, the CDR3 is TGCAGTGCTAGAGTGGCTGGAGGCGCGGAGACCCAGTACTTC. The chain carries TRBV20-1 and TRBJ2-5; D might be TRBD2 (5 bases). Trimming removed 1 base from V and 5 bases from J, with 14 bases in between. The CDR3 has 14 residues. Germline assignment: CDR1 DFQATT and CDR2 SNEGSKA (reference sequence).